The clone carrying this T cell receptor beta chain was recorded at least ten times. Its antigen is undetermined. This entry belongs to a study of human T cells and chemical hapten exposure. Study information: Predominantly women, the patients had alopecia areata, totalis or universalis.

Germline assignment: CDR1 MDHEN and CDR2 SYDVKM. The V end lost 2 bases, the J end lost 2 bases, and 10 bases lay between the germline ends. This CDR3 is built from 16 residues. Time point defined: patch test 2, 6 weeks after DPC sensitization. Treatment defined: therapeutic diphenylcyclopropenone sensitization with weekly scalp DPC. TCRdb passed the RACE reads through MiXCR, listing each CDR3 protein once. The sample yields approximately 84,000 distinct CDR3 sequences, roughly 10% seen once. General observations from the study: TCRs exceeding 1 in 1000 frequency stayed unchanged with DPC sensitization. Donors, who had alopecia, may show an immune response that differs from healthy people's.

This sample comprised whole blood, obtained in connection with sensitization to the hapten diphenylcyclopropenone (DPC). The TCR sequence derives from a woman in her thirties with alopecia areata. Some clones in this sample may be carry-over from other donors' samples. J is TRBJ2-6 and V is TRBV28; D might be TRBD2 (6 bases). The DNA for the CDR3 is TGTGCCAGCAGTTTAGATTCGGGGGCTGGGGCCAACGTCCTGACTTTC. It specifies CASSLDSGAGANVLTF.